Presented here are 26 T cell receptor beta chains from one specimen sequenced in a study of blood T cell repertoires in COVID-19. Profiling relied on immunoSEQ multiplex PCR, and the TCRdb table lists in-frame clones only, not all of them. The repertoire consists of about 200,000 clones, with under 90% occurring once and the leading ten covering 18%. The specimen sequenced was peripheral blood. These receptors were collected from a person aged 65 to 85 with COVID-19, enrolled during active disease.

The chain links TRBV2 to TRBJ1-1, with 9 bases lining up with TRBD1. This CDR3 is built from 14 residues. The V gene's germline CDR1 is SNHLY and CDR2 FYNNEI. Unmatched junction bases numbered 9, after V lost 9 bases and J lost 4 bases. The CDR3 loop is CAREQGAGTTEAFF. As DNA, the CDR3 is TGTGCCAGGGAACAGGGGGCTGGAACCACTGAAGCTTTCTTT.

The J gene is TRBJ2-5, the V gene TRBV30, with TRBD1 as a possible D gene (5 bases). There are 12 residues in the CDR3. Germline lookup yields CDR1 GTSNPN and CDR2 SVGIG (reference sequence). Deletions cut 1 base from V and 5 bases from J, with 8 bases between. CDR3 protein: CAWSGGLETQYF. The CDR3 region has the DNA TGTGCCTGGAGTGGGGGCCTGGAGACCCAGTACTTC. The full variable domain, completed using reference TRBV30 and TRBJ2-5, is SQTIHQWPATLVQPVGSPLSLECTVEGTSNPNLYWYRQAAGRGLQLLFYSVGIGQISSEVPQNLSASRPQDRQFILSSKKLLLSDSGFYLCAWSGGLETQYFGPGTRLLVL.

This clone was seen a single time. V is TRBV5-1 and J is TRBJ2-7; D is undetermined. There are 13 residues in the CDR3. The V end was cut by 3 bases, the J end by 2 bases, with 9 bases between. Germline V gives CDR1 SGHRS, CDR2 YFSETQ. CDR3 sequence reads: CASSSSQAYEQYF. The CDR3 DNA follows: TGCGCCAGCAGCTCATCCCAGGCCTACGAGCAGTACTTC.

CDR3 nucleotides: TGTGCCAGCAGCCAAGACCCCAGGGTAGAGCAGTACTTC. This sequence encodes CASSQDPRVEQYF. This chain joins TRBV3-1 (or the pseudogene TRBV3-2) and TRBJ2-7; D perhaps matches TRBD1 (5 bases). This CDR3 is built from 13 residues. With 0 bases removed from V and 7 bases from J, the gap between germline ends came to 10 bases. CDR1 is LGHDT, CDR2 YNNKEL, per germline (reference sequence).

This chain connects TRBV3-1 (or the pseudogene TRBV3-2) to TRBJ2-3, with D tentatively TRBD1 (5 bases). Trimming took 5 bases from V and 8 from J, leaving 26 bases between them. The germline gives CDR1 LGHDT, CDR2 YNNKEL (reference sequence). The CDR3 runs to 17 residues. DNA for the CDR3: TGTGCCAGCAGCGAAAGTCCCCAGGGTCGGGCTGGTCGTACGCAGTATTTT. Its translation is CASSESPQGRAGRTQYF.

The V call is TRBV9, the J call TRBJ1-2; D not certain. The V and J ends lost 6 bases and 0 bases respectively, with 6 bases between them. CDR3 length equals 12 residues. Germline assignment: CDR1 SGDLS and CDR2 YYNGEE. The CDR3 DNA follows: TGTGCCAGCACACCGGCTAACTATGGCTACACCTTC. Translated, it gives CASTPANYGYTF.

CDR3 amino acids: CASSIPTGGGNQPQHF. The CDR3 DNA is TGTGCCAGTAGTATTCCTACAGGGGGCGGCAATCAGCCCCAGCATTTT. The chain carries TRBV19 and TRBJ1-5; 9 bases match TRBD1. CDR1 is LNHDA and CDR2 is SQIVND in the germline V gene (reference sequence). Trimming cost V 3 bases and J 2 bases; bases outside gene matches: 5. CDR3 length equals 16 residues.

J is TRBJ2-3 and V is TRBV28; maybe TRBD2 (5 bases). Trimming left V 4 bases short and J 2 bases short, with 10 bases between. There are 14 residues in the CDR3. The germline CDR1 and CDR2 sequences are MDHEN and SYDVKM. The CDR3 nucleotides are TGTGCCAGCAGTTCACTAGTACTCACAGATACGCAGTATTTT. This gives the protein CASSSLVLTDTQYF.

This sequence joins TRBV19 and TRBJ2-1, with 10 bases that match TRBD1. In germline, CDR1 is LNHDA, CDR2 SQIVND (reference sequence). The CDR3 spans 15 residues. Trimming at V came to 8 bases and at J to 8 bases, leaving 12 bases not matched to a gene. The CDR3 nucleotides read TGTGCCAGTCAGTCCGGACAGGGGGGTCTTTATGAGCAGTTCTTC. Its translation: CASQSGQGGLYEQFF.

The chain is built from TRBV7-9 and TRBJ2-3; 9 positions match TRBD1. Germline lookup yields CDR1 SEHNR and CDR2 FQNEAQ (reference sequence). J gave up 2 bases and V 4 bases, and 4 bases lay outside the gene matches. There are 15 residues in the CDR3. CDR3 nucleotides: TGTGCCAGCAGCTGGGGACAGGGAGACACAGATACGCAGTATTTT. It yields the protein CASSWGQGDTDTQYF.

V gene TRBV27 combines with J gene TRBJ2-1; 14 bases are shared with TRBD2. V gave up 6 bases and J gave up 10 bases; unmatched junction bases: 11. The CDR3 spans 16 residues. CDR1 and CDR2 from the germline V gene are MNHEY and SMNVEV (reference sequence). CDR3 in amino acids: CASRKTGTSGRGEQFF. The CDR3 DNA reads TGTGCCAGCAGGAAGACGGGGACTAGCGGGAGAGGGGAGCAGTTCTTC.

This sequence joins TRBV19 and TRBJ2-7; possible D gene TRBD1, 6 bases. The CDR3 is 14 amino acids. Trimming cost V 3 bases and J 4 bases, with 13 bases left between them. CDR1 LNHDA and CDR2 SQIVND come from the germline V gene (reference sequence). In nucleotides, the CDR3 is TGTGCCAGTAGTATCCAGGGGACCAATTACGAGCAGTACTTC. This codes for CASSIQGTNYEQYF.

The chain couples TRBV7-2 to TRBJ1-1; the D is unclear. The V gene lost 4 bases and the J gene lost 2 bases, with 11 bases spanning the gap. Germline lookup yields CDR1 SGHTA and CDR2 FQGNSA. The CDR3 totals 14 residues. The chain's CDR3 is CASSYYGGNTEAFF. The DNA for the CDR3 is TGTGCCAGCAGCTACTACGGAGGTAACACTGAAGCTTTCTTT.

This chain connects TRBV24-1 to TRBJ2-2, with TRBD2 as a possible D gene (6 bases). V was cut by 1 base and J by 4 bases, with 15 bases left in between. CDR3 length: 17 residues. Germline CDR1 is KGHDR and CDR2 is SFDVKD. The CDR3 coding sequence is TGTGCCACCAGTGATTTCGCGGGATCCGCGGGCACCGGGGAGCTGTTTTTT. It translates to CATSDFAGSAGTGELFF.

A word on this clone: In the same sample, other DNA sequences code for this CDR3. The V call is TRBV7-3, the J call TRBJ2-2; unclear D gene. This CDR3 has 14 amino acids. Trimming removed 2 bases from V and 1 base from J, with 5 bases in between. Germline CDR1 and CDR2: SGHTA and FQGTGA. CDR3 DNA sequence: TGTGCCAGCAGCTTAGGAGTGAACACCGGGGAGCTGTTTTTT. Residues: CASSLGVNTGELFF.

V usage is TRBV4-1 and J usage is TRBJ1-1, with 9 bases aligning to TRBD1. V gave up 4 bases and J gave up 1 base; unmatched junction bases: 4. Germline V gene sequence: CDR1 MGHRA, CDR2 YSYEKL. The CDR3 is 15 residues long. The CDR3 spells CASSREGQGNTEAFF. The CDR3 DNA follows: TGCGCCAGCAGCCGCGAGGGACAGGGGAACACTGAAGCTTTCTTT.

The chain joins TRBV6-5 to TRBJ1-5; D is undetermined. Germline V CDR1 and CDR2: MNHEY, SVGAGI. V was clipped by 5 bases and J by 8 bases, with 16 bases between them. The CDR3 length is 14 residues. DNA of the CDR3: TGTGCCAGCAGTATGGACTGGGGAGAAAAGCCCCAGCATTTT. It encodes CASSMDWGEKPQHF.

V is TRBV5-1 and J is TRBJ2-7; 7 bases map to TRBD2. J was trimmed by 7 bases and V by 0 bases; bases with no gene match: 7. This CDR3 has 14 amino acids. Per the germline V gene, CDR1 is SGHRS and CDR2 is YFSETQ. CDR3 DNA sequence: TGCGCCAGCAGCTTGGGCGGGGGAAGCCGGGAGCAGTACTTC. It specifies CASSLGGGSREQYF.

This chain joins TRBV7-9 and TRBJ2-1; TRBD2 matches 13 bases. The V segment lost 6 bases and the J segment 10 bases; nucleotides outside the gene matches: 15. This CDR3 is 17 amino acids long. Germline lookup yields CDR1 SEHNR and CDR2 FQNEAQ (reference sequence). The chain's CDR3 is CASSTLRTSGGAREQFF. In DNA form, the CDR3 reads TGTGCCAGCAGTACTCTCCGCACTAGCGGGGGGGCCAGGGAGCAGTTCTTC.

The chain joins TRBV11-2 to TRBJ2-6; D ambiguous. The V gene's germline CDR1 is SGHAT and CDR2 FQNNGV. This CDR3 is built from 15 residues. V was trimmed by 5 bases and J by 0 bases, leaving 8 bases between them. CDR3 nucleotide sequence: TGTGCCAGCAGCCGACTCCTCTCTGGGGCCAACGTCCTGACTTTC. Its protein is CASSRLLSGANVLTF.

This clone was seen a single time. The chain uses TRBV6-1 and TRBJ1-4; 9 bases are shared with TRBD1. This CDR3 has 16 amino acids. J gave up 7 bases and V 1 base, and 7 bases lay outside the gene matches. Germline V gene sequence: CDR1 MNHNS, CDR2 SASEGT. The CDR3 sequence is CASSEVGTGKGEKLFF. CDR3 DNA sequence: TGTGCCAGCAGTGAAGTCGGGACAGGGAAAGGTGAAAAACTGTTTTTT.

This clone was detected only a few times. This chain connects TRBV19 to TRBJ2-7, with D uncertain. V lost 8 bases and J lost 2, with 13 bases in between. The length of the CDR3 is 13 residues. Looked up from germline, CDR1 is LNHDA and CDR2 is SQIVND (reference sequence). This chain's CDR3 is CASSPGPPYEQYF. DNA for the CDR3: TGTGCCAGTTCTCCAGGCCCGCCCTACGAGCAGTACTTC.

The V call is TRBV7-8, the J call TRBJ2-7; 9 nucleotides align to TRBD1. Germline V gene lookup returns CDR1 SGHVS and CDR2 FQNEAQ. The CDR3 is made up of 16 amino acids. The V gene end was trimmed by 4 bases and the J gene end by 3 bases; junction bases not matched to a gene: 10. In DNA, the CDR3 is TGTGCCAGCAGCTCTCCCCATGAGACAGGGGGCTACGAGCAGTACTTC. Residues: CASSSPHETGGYEQYF.

The V gene is TRBV2, the J gene TRBJ1-3; D gene uncertain. The germline V and J ends were trimmed by 0 bases and 0 bases, with 15 bases remaining between them. Germline V lookup: CDR1 SNHLY, CDR2 FYNNEI. The CDR3 totals 18 residues. The CDR3 region has the DNA TGTGCCAGCAGTGAAGCAACGAAATCGGCTAGCTCTGGAAACACCATATATTTT. Translation: CASSEATKSASSGNTIYF.

CDR3 amino acids: CATSDLQAGQTNTGELFF. The CDR3 nucleotides are TGTGCCACCAGTGATTTGCAGGCGGGACAGACGAACACCGGGGAGCTGTTTTTT. V gene TRBV24-1 combines with J gene TRBJ2-2; D may be TRBD1 (7 bases). The CDR3 covers 18 residues. Germline V gene data show CDR1 as KGHDR and CDR2 as SFDVKD. Trimming pared 0 bases from V and 0 bases from J, leaving 13 bases between.

This chain joins TRBV6-2 or TRBV6-3 and TRBJ1-2, with D hard to call. Germline CDR1 reads MNHEY; CDR2 reads SVGEGT. Trimming removed 7 bases from V and 4 bases from J, with 13 bases in between. CDR3 length: 13 residues. The CDR3 nucleotides read TGTGCCAGCACCCCCGGGGTAACCTATGGCTACACCTTC. Protein: CASTPGVTYGYTF.